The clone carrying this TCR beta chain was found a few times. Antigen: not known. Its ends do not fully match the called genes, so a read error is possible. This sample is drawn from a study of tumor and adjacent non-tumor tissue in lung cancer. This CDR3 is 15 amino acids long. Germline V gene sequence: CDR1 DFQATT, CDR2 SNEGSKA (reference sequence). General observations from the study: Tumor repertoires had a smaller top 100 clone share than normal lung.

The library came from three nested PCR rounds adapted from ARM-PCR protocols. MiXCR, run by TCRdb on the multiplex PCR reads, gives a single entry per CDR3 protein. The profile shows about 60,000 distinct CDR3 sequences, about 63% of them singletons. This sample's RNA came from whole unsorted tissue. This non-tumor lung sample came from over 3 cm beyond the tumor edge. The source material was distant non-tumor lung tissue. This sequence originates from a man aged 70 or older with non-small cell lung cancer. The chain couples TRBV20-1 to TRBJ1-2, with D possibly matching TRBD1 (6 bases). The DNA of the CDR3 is TGCGGTGCTAGAGATGGGGGCAGGGAAATTAGTGGCTACACCTTC. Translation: CGARDGGREISGYTF.